The following is a T cell receptor (beta chain) sequence with its context. Primers used in a second PCR of about 6 to 11 cycles were a sample-barcoded 5' primer and a J-beta primer mix. TCRdb ran MiXCR on the 5' RACE reads and lists one entry per CDR3 protein. Among some 850,000 distinct CDR3 sequences listed, under 30% were seen once. Germline loops: CDR1 SGDLS, CDR2 YYNGEE. This CDR3 region has 14 residues. Trimming took off 4 bases at V and 0 bases at J, with 10 bases between the two ends. Caucasian individuals from Russia who were healthy and aged roughly 6 to 95 acted as donors. This sample is drawn from a study of blood T cells in healthy people across ages. Study-level information: Capture via template switching afforded approximately one barcoded beta molecule per two T cells.

This sample also belongs to another study, concerning T cells of mothers and their children.

The TCR originated in a boy younger than 18 in good health. The chain is built from TRBV9 and TRBJ2-5; D remains unclear. The sample was blood. The DNA of the CDR3 is TGTGCCAGCAGCAGATCCACGTACCAAGAGACCCAGTACTTC. It specifies CASSRSTYQETQYF. Combining the CDR3 with reference TRBV9 and TRBJ2-5 gives the whole variable domain DSGVTQTPKHLITATGQRVTLRCSPRSGDLSVYWYQQSLDQGLQFLIQYYNGEERAKGNILERFSAQQFPDLHSELNLSSLELGDSALYFCASSRSTYQETQYFGPGTRLLVL.